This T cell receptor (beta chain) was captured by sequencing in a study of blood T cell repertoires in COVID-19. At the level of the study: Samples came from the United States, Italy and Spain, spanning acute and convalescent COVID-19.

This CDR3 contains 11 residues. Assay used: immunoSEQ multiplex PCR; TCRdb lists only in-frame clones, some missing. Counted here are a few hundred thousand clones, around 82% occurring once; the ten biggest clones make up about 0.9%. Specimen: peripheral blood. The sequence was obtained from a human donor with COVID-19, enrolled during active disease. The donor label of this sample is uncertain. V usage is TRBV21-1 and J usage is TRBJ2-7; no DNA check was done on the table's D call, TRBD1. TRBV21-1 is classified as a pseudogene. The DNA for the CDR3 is TGTGATTCAGGGGGCGTTTCCGAGCAGTACTTC. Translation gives CDSGGVSEQYF.